Shown below are 15 T cell receptor beta chains from a single sample sequenced in a study of OX40 agonist ivuxolimab in advanced cancers. Assay: immunoSEQ multiplex PCR; the TCRdb copy retains only in-frame clones and omits some. The table records some 80,000 clones, roughly four fifths of them present only once. Sequencing was performed on CD4+ or CD8+ T cells sorted from blood, taken in a trial of the OX40 agonist ivuxolimab. These receptors were obtained from an adult with an advanced solid tumor such as melanoma, head and neck, liver or kidney cancer.

The V call is TRBV23-1, the J call TRBJ1-5; the D gene is possibly TRBD1 (6 bases). TRBV23-1 is identified as an open reading frame with a role that is uncertain. Trimming left V 8 bases short and J 4 bases short, with 9 bases between. The length of the CDR3 is 12 residues. The CDR3 loop reads CASLTGNQPQHF. The CDR3 DNA is TGCGCCAGCCTGACAGGTAATCAGCCCCAGCATTTT.

The V and J genes are TRBV10-3 and TRBJ1-1; D is uncertain. The CDR3 sequence is 13 residues long. V was shortened by 10 bases and J by 4 bases, with 16 bases between the two germline ends. Per germline, CDR1 ENHRY and CDR2 SYGVKD. CDR3 in DNA: TGTGCCACAGATTCCCCAACAGCCACTGAAGCTTTCTTT. It codes for CATDSPTATEAFF.

The chain employs TRBV11-1 and TRBJ2-2; possibly TRBD1 or TRBD2 for D (5 bases each). From germline, CDR1 is SGHAT and CDR2 FQDESV (reference sequence). The CDR3 totals 17 residues. The germline V and J ends were trimmed by 6 bases and 0 bases, with 17 bases remaining between them. The CDR3 protein is CASRPFLGTSNTGELFF. The CDR3 DNA follows: TGTGCCAGCAGGCCCTTTTTGGGGACCTCGAACACCGGGGAGCTGTTTTTT.

Regarding this clone: A read error may be the cause here, since a much bigger clone is one base away. The chain combines TRBV21-1 with TRBJ2-7. TRBV21-1 is shown as a pseudogene. This CDR3 contains 16 residues. For the CDR3, the DNA is TGCGCCAGCAGCCAAGAATCGGCCCTCGAACGGTCTGAGCAGTACTTC. Translated, it gives CASSQESALERSEQYF.

The chain combines TRBV19 with TRBJ2-5; D is undetermined. The J call may be faulty, since TRBJ2-7 better matches the DNA end. The CDR3 consists of 18 residues. CDR1 LNHDA and CDR2 SQIVND come from the germline V gene (reference sequence). CDR3 nucleotide sequence: TGTGCCAGTAGTACGCAACACAACAGACTGGGCACCGAGTACGAGCAGTACTTC. Amino acid sequence: CASSTQHNRLGTEYEQYF.

V is TRBV5-4 and J is TRBJ2-5; 11 bases fit TRBD2. Germline V gene data show CDR1 as SGHNT and CDR2 as YYREEE (reference sequence). The CDR3 has 16 residues. The V gene end was trimmed by 4 bases and the J gene end by 5 bases; junction bases not matched to a gene: 10. The CDR3: CASSNIAGGPGETQYF. In DNA form, the CDR3 reads TGTGCCAGCAGCAATATAGCGGGAGGGCCGGGGGAGACCCAGTACTTC.

The chain couples TRBV5-1 to TRBJ2-5, with TRBD2 matching over 7 bases. Germline loops: CDR1 SGHRS, CDR2 YFSETQ. The V segment lost 4 bases and the J segment 2 bases; nucleotides outside the gene matches: 8. The CDR3 has 15 residues. The CDR3 DNA follows: TGCGCCAGCAGCACCCGGGAGGTTGTACAAGAGACCCAGTACTTC. It is translated as CASSTREVVQETQYF.

The chain carries TRBV18 and TRBJ2-3, with TRBD2 identical over 15 bases. The trim removed 3 bases at V and 4 bases at J, leaving 5 bases unmatched. The CDR3 spans 17 residues. In germline, CDR1 is KGHSH, CDR2 LQKENI. CDR3 nucleotides: TGTGCCAGCTCACCCCCGGGACTAGCGGGAGGCCCAGATACGCAGTATTTT. Encoded protein: CASSPPGLAGGPDTQYF. The full variable domain, with the rest looked up from reference TRBV18 and TRBJ2-3, is NAGVMQNPRHLVRRRGQEARLRCSPMKGHSHVYWYRQLPEEGLKFMVYLQKENIIDESGMPKERFSAEFPKEGPSILRIQQVVRGDSAAYFCASSPPGLAGGPDTQYFGPGTRLTVL.

The rearrangement joins TRBV5-1 to TRBJ2-2, with D tentatively TRBD1 or TRBD2 (5 bases each). This CDR3 contains 15 residues. V lost 4 bases, J lost 7 bases, and 17 bases lay in between. Germline lookup yields CDR1 SGHRS and CDR2 YFSETQ. The CDR3 sequence is CASSPVGVSGGELFF. The CDR3 bases are TGCGCCAGCAGCCCCGTGGGGGTATCGGGCGGGGAGCTGTTTTTT.

The chain combines TRBV29-1 with TRBJ2-7, with TRBD1 matching over 7 bases. Trimming cost V 0 bases and J 1 base; bases outside gene matches: 9. There are 16 residues in the CDR3. Germline CDR1 SQVTM, CDR2 ANQGSEA. CDR3 sequence (DNA): TGCAGCGTTGAAGATCTATGGGACAGCGCATCCTACGAGCAGTACTTC. It yields the protein CSVEDLWDSASYEQYF.

The V and J genes are TRBV6-5 and TRBJ2-7; D is possibly TRBD1 (6 bases). Trimming removed 9 bases from V and 0 bases from J, with 9 bases in between. The CDR3 extends over 12 amino acids. CDR1 and CDR2 (germline): MNHEY, SVGAGI. CDR3: CASQGPSYEQYF. As DNA, the CDR3 is TGTGCCAGTCAGGGGCCCTCCTACGAGCAGTACTTC.

V gene TRBV5-1 combines with J gene TRBJ2-2, with 7 bases identical to TRBD1. Trimming at V came to 3 bases and at J to 6 bases, leaving 8 bases not matched to a gene. Looked up from germline, CDR1 is SGHRS and CDR2 is YFSETQ. The CDR3 loop spans 15 amino acids. The CDR3 region has the DNA TGCGCCAGCAGCTCCATCGAGGGGGCAGCCGGGGAGCTGTTTTTT. It yields the protein CASSSIEGAAGELFF.

This chain joins TRBV5-4 and TRBJ2-1; 7 nucleotides agree with TRBD2. The junction had 10 bases not matched to a gene; V was cut back by 4 bases and J by 6 bases. Germline V gene lookup returns CDR1 SGHNT and CDR2 YYREEE (reference sequence). The CDR3 is made up of 15 amino acids. The CDR3 DNA reads as TGTGCCAGCAGCCCGGACGGGAGGCCGGGCAATGAGCAGTTCTTC. This encodes CASSPDGRPGNEQFF. The full variable domain, rest sourced from reference TRBV5-4 and TRBJ2-1, is ETGVTQSPTHLIKTRGQQVTLRCSSQSGHNTVSWYQQALGQGPQFIFQYYREEENGRGNFPPRFSGLQFPNYSSELNVNALELDDSALYLCASSPDGRPGNEQFFGPGTRLTVL.

The chain is built from TRBV7-9 and TRBJ2-5; 10 bases are a match to TRBD1. With 5 bases clipped from V and 2 bases from J, the junction kept 5 bases outside the gene matches. Looked up from germline, CDR1 is SEHNR and CDR2 is FQNEAQ (reference sequence). CDR3 size: 15 residues. The CDR3 spells CASSSGQGVQETQYF. The CDR3 bases are TGTGCCAGCAGCAGCGGACAGGGGGTACAAGAGACCCAGTACTTC.

The chain couples TRBV7-2 to TRBJ2-5; D unresolved. The germline V and J ends were trimmed by 5 bases and 4 bases, with 11 bases remaining between them. CDR1 and CDR2 from the germline V gene are SGHTA and FQGNSA. The CDR3 is made up of 13 amino acids. In DNA, the CDR3 is TGTGCCAGCAGCACTATCTCCGCAGAGACCCAGTACTTC. It translates to CASSTISAETQYF.